This TCR beta chain was identified during a study of T cell clones after liver transplantation. At the level of the study: Immunosuppression withdrawal was tried within 2 years after liver transplantation in this trial. Blood was drawn pre-transplant, before withdrawal, and after full or failed withdrawal. Post-transplant blood was tracked for graft-donor-reactive T cell clones identified in a pre-transplant mixed lymphocyte reaction.

The study, taken as a whole, reports: Donor-reactive sequences fell more than third party-reactive ones, suggesting partial deletion.

The CDR3 sequence is 14 residues long. Germline V CDR1 and CDR2: SGHTA, FQGNSA. V was cut by 5 bases and J by 2 bases, with 12 bases left in between. Clones were read by immunoSEQ multiplex PCR, and TCRdb kept only the in-frame ones, dropping some. The sample shows some 45,000 clones, about 86% of them seen only once. For this clone: No antigen is known for it.

This TCR was sampled from a human patient who received a liver transplant. Some T cells may have originated in the graft donor. Sequencing was performed on CD4+ T cells from blood, taken 24 months after liver transplant. The rearrangement links TRBV7-2 to TRBJ1-1; no clear D. CDR3: CASSPARKNTEAFF. CDR3 DNA sequence: TGTGCCAGCAGCCCAGCCAGGAAAAACACTGAAGCTTTCTTT.